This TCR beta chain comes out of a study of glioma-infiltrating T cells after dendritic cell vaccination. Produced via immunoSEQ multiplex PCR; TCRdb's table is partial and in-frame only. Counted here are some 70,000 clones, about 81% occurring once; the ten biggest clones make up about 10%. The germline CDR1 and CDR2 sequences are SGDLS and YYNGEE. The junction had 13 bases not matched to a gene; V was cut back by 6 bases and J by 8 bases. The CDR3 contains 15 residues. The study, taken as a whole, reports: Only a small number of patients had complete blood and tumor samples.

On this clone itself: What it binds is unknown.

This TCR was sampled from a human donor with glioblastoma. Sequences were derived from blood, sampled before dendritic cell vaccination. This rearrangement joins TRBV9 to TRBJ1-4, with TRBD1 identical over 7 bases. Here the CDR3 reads CASTAGTAKGEKLFF. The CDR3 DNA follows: TGTGCCAGCACCGCCGGGACAGCCAAGGGAGAAAAACTGTTTTTT. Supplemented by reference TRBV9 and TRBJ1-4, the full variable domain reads DSGVTQTPKHLITATGQRVTLRCSPRSGDLSVYWYQQSLDQGLQFLIQYYNGEERAKGNILERFSAQQFPDLHSELNLSSLELGDSALYFCASTAGTAKGEKLFFGSGTQLSVL.